The 14 T cell receptor beta chains below all came from one sample that was sequenced in a study of cytomegalovirus exposure and HLA in healthy donors (dated by TCRdb to the late 2010s). Libraries were prepared through the immunoSEQ multiplex PCR assay. The multiplex PCR relied on a mix of 60 forward primers for TCR Vbeta segments and 13 reverse primers for TCR Jbeta segments. TCRdb stores this immuneACCESS table with in-frame sequences only. Part of the clones is absent; in the studies checked, under half of the shortfall reflects unresolved V genes, and no reason is known for the rest. The sample table lists over 150,000 clones, more than 80% of them with a count of one. Of the sample, approximately 2% falls within the top ten clones. Input material: PBMCs. The receptors here all came from a woman under 30 in good health and CMV-seronegative.

The chain combines TRBV7-9 with TRBJ1-5; D is unclear. CDR1 SEHNR and CDR2 FQNEAQ come from the germline V gene (reference sequence). CDR3 length equals 13 residues. V was cut by 5 bases and J by 7 bases, with 12 bases left in between. The CDR3 region is CASSEFYPQPQHF. CDR3 DNA: TGTGCCAGCAGCGAATTCTATCCGCAGCCCCAGCATTTT.

This chain connects TRBV30 to TRBJ1-5; 8 nucleotides agree with TRBD1. Germline CDR1 reads GTSNPN; CDR2 reads SVGIG (reference sequence). V lost 5 bases, J lost 5 bases, and 8 bases stayed unmatched. This CDR3 contains 14 residues. DNA for the CDR3: TGTGCCTGGGGGTCTCAGGGGGCGGATCAGCCCCAGCATTTT. It yields the protein CAWGSQGADQPQHF.

Written as DNA, the CDR3 is TGTGCCAGCAGCCGGACAGGGTGGAACTACGAGCAGTACTTC. Amino acid sequence: CASSRTGWNYEQYF. The J gene is TRBJ2-7, the V gene TRBV27, with TRBD1 identical over 8 bases. With V trimmed by 6 bases and J by 3 bases, 7 bases remained unmatched. The germline V gene encodes CDR1 MNHEY and CDR2 SMNVEV (reference sequence). The length of the CDR3 is 14 residues.

This sequence joins TRBV11-2 and TRBJ1-1, with a possible D match to TRBD1 (6 bases). This CDR3 comprises 13 residues. Germline V gene sequence: CDR1 SGHAT, CDR2 FQNNGV. Trimming stripped 8 bases from V and 3 bases from J, with 13 bases between. This CDR3 is CASCGQGHTEAFF. The DNA of the CDR3 is TGTGCCAGCTGTGGTCAGGGGCACACTGAAGCTTTCTTT.

The V and J genes are TRBV19 and TRBJ2-3; D call uncertain. Trimming shortened V by 1 base and J by 4 bases, and 6 bases separated the two germline ends. CDR1 and CDR2 (germline): LNHDA, SQIVND (reference sequence). The CDR3 is 13 residues long. CDR3 region: CASSIGLADTQYF. As DNA, the CDR3 is TGTGCCAGTAGTATAGGTCTAGCAGATACGCAGTATTTT.

This chain joins TRBV6-1 and TRBJ1-1; TRBD1 matches 7 bases. The CDR3 consists of 15 residues. Germline assignment: CDR1 MNHNS and CDR2 SASEGT. With V trimmed by 6 bases and J by 5 bases, 12 bases remained unmatched. CDR3 sequence (DNA): TGTGCCAGCAGAAAGTTAGTGTCAGGGGGGACTGAAGCTTTCTTT. Its protein product is CASRKLVSGGTEAFF.

V usage is TRBV6-5 and J usage is TRBJ1-1; D is perhaps TRBD1 (6 bases). CDR1 MNHEY and CDR2 SVGAGI come from the germline V gene. V shed 9 bases and J shed 2 bases, with 19 bases lying between them. The CDR3 covers 15 residues. The chain's CDR3 is CARKGGARVNTEAFF. In nucleotides, the CDR3 is TGTGCCAGGAAAGGGGGGGCCCGGGTTAACACTGAAGCTTTCTTT.

The chain carries TRBV6-1 and TRBJ2-3; the D is unclear. V lost 7 bases and J lost 2, with 4 bases in between. The CDR3 runs to 11 residues. Germline loops: CDR1 MNHNS, CDR2 SASEGT. The CDR3 protein is CASILTDTQYF. CDR3 coding DNA: TGTGCCAGCATCCTCACAGATACGCAGTATTTT.

The V call is TRBV30, the J call TRBJ2-5; 8 positions agree with TRBD2. CDR3 length equals 14 residues. Germline values: CDR1 GTSNPN, CDR2 SVGIG (reference sequence). V shed 0 bases, J shed 5 bases, and the junction held 5 bases outside the gene matches. Here the CDR3 DNA reads TGTGCCTGGAGTGTAACGGGGGGGTGGGAGACCCAGTACTTC. This encodes CAWSVTGGWETQYF.

V is TRBV9 and J is TRBJ2-2; D call uncertain. Germline CDR1 is SGDLS and CDR2 is YYNGEE. This CDR3 spans 14 amino acids. V was cut by 4 bases and J by 0 bases, with 7 bases left in between. The CDR3 sequence: CASSPLPNTGELFF. CDR3 in DNA: TGTGCCAGCAGCCCCCTACCGAACACCGGGGAGCTGTTTTTT.

The rearrangement uses TRBV27 and TRBJ1-2; 7 bases match TRBD1. Losses at the gene ends were 6 bases for V and 4 bases for J; bases not matched to a gene: 5. The CDR3 contains 13 residues. Germline CDR1 reads MNHEY; CDR2 reads SMNVEV (reference sequence). The CDR3 DNA follows: TGTGCCAGCAGACAGACAGGGAGCTATGGCTACACCTTC. This codes for CASRQTGSYGYTF.

Here the CDR3 DNA reads TGTGCCAGCAGCTTAGGCCAGGGGTTCAATCAGCCCCAGCATTTT. It encodes CASSLGQGFNQPQHF. The chain joins TRBV13 to TRBJ1-5; tentatively, D is TRBD1 (6 bases). Germline V gives CDR1 PRHDT, CDR2 FYEKMQ (reference sequence). CDR3 size: 15 residues. V gave up 0 bases and J gave up 3 bases, with 9 bases separating them.

This chain uses TRBV30 with TRBJ2-3, with 7 bases fitting TRBD1. Per germline, CDR1 GTSNPN and CDR2 SVGIG (reference sequence). This CDR3 is built from 17 residues. J was trimmed by 2 bases and V by 0 bases; bases with no gene match: 11. The CDR3 coding sequence is TGTGCCTGGAGTGTCTCCCTCGACAGGGTAACCACAGATACGCAGTATTTT. Amino acid sequence: CAWSVSLDRVTTDTQYF.

The chain employs TRBV18 and TRBJ2-5; D might be TRBD2 (6 bases). Germline CDR1 is KGHSH and CDR2 is LQKENI. This CDR3 has 16 amino acids. V lost 2 bases and J 5 bases, leaving 18 bases between the germline ends. The DNA for the CDR3 is TGTGCCAGCTCACCAGGGACCGGGACTTCTGGGGAGACCCAGTACTTC. It specifies CASSPGTGTSGETQYF.